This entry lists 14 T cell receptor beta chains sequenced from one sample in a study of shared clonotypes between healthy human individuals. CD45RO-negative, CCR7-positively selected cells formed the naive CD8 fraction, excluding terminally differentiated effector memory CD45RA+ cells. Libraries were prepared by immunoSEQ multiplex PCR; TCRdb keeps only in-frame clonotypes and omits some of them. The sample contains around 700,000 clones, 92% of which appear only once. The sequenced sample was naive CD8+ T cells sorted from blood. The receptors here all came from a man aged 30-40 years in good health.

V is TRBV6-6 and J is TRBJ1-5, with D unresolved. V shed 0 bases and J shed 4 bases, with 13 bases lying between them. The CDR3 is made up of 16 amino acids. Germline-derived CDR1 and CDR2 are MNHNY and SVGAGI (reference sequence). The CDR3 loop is CASSYSQEIRNQPQHF. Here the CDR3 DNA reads TGTGCCAGCAGTTACTCGCAGGAAATAAGAAATCAGCCCCAGCATTTT.

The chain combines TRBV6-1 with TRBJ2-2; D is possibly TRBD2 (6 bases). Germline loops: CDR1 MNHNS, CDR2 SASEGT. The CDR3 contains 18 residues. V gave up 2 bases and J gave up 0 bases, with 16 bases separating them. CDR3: CASSERLAVYSNTGELFF. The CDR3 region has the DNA TGTGCCAGCAGTGAACGGTTAGCGGTTTACTCGAACACCGGGGAGCTGTTTTTT.

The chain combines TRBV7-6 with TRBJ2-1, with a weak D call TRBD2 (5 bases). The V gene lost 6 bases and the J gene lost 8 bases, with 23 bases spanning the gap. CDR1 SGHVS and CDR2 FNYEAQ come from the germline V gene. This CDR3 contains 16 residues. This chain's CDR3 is CASRRRAGAEADEQFF. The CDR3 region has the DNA TGTGCCAGCAGGAGACGGGCTGGAGCGGAAGCGGATGAGCAGTTCTTC.

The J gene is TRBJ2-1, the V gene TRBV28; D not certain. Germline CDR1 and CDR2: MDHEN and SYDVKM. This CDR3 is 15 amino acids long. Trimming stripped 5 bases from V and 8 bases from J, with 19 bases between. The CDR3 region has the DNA TGTGCCAGCAGTCAAAGGTTGAGAGGTTCGGATGAGCAGTTCTTC. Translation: CASSQRLRGSDEQFF.

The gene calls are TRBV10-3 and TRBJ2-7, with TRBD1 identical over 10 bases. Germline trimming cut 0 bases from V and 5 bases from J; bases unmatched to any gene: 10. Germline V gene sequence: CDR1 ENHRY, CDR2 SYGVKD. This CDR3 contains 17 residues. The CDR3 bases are TGTGCCATCAGTGAGTCTGGGACAGGGGAACCCCTGGACGAGCAGTACTTC. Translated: CAISESGTGEPLDEQYF.

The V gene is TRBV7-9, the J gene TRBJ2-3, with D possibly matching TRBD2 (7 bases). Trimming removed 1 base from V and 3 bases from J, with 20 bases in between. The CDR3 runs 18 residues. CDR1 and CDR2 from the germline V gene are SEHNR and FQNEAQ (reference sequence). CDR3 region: CASSLGPPGGVLTDTQYF. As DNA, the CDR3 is TGTGCCAGCAGCTTAGGACCTCCGGGGGGCGTATTAACAGATACGCAGTATTTT.

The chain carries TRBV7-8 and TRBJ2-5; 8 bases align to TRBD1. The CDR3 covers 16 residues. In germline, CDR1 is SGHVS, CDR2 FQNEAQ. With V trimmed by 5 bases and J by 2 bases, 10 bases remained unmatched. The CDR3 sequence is CASSLNPDRGQETQYF. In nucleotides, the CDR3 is TGTGCCAGCAGCCTTAACCCAGACAGGGGACAAGAGACCCAGTACTTC.

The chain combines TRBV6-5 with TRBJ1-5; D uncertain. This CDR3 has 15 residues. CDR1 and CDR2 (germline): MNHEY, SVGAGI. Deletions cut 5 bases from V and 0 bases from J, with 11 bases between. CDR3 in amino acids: CASSTTAYSNQPQHF. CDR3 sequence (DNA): TGTGCCAGCAGTACCACAGCTTATAGCAATCAGCCCCAGCATTTT.

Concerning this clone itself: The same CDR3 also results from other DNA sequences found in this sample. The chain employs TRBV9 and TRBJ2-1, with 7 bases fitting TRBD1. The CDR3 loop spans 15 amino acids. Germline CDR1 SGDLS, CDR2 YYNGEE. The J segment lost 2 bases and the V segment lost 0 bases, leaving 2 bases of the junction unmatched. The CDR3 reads CASSVGQGAYNEQFF. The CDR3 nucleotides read TGTGCCAGCAGCGTAGGACAGGGAGCCTACAATGAGCAGTTCTTC.

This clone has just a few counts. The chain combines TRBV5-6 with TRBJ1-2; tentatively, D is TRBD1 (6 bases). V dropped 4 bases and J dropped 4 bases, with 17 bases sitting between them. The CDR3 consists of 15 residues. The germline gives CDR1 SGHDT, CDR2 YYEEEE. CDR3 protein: CASSVSGTQPYGYTF. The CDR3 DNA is TGTGCCAGCAGCGTGAGCGGGACACAACCCTATGGCTACACCTTC.

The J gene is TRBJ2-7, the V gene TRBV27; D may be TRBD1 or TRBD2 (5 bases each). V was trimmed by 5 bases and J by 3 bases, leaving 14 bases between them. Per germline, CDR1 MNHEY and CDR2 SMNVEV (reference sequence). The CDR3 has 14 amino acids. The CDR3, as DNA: TGTGCCAGCAGTCCTCGGGGCGAGTACTACGAGCAGTACTTC. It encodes CASSPRGEYYEQYF.

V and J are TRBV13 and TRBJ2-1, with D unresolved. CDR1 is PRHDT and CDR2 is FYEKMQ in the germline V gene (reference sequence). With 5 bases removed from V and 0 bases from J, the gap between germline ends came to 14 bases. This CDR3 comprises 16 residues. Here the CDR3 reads CASSLNSWSSYNEQFF. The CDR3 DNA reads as TGTGCCAGCAGCCTGAACTCCTGGAGCTCCTACAATGAGCAGTTCTTC.

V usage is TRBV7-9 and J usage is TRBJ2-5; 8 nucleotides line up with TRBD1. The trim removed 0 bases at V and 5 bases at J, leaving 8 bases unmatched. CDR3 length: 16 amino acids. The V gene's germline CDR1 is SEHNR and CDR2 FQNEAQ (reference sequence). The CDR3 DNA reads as TGTGCCAGCAGCTTAGCCTCCCAGGGGGCTCGGGAGACCCAGTACTTC. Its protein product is CASSLASQGARETQYF.

The CDR3 DNA is TGTGCCAGCAGCCTCGACCCCGAGGGAGATACGCAGTATTTT. It yields the protein CASSLDPEGDTQYF. The chain joins TRBV7-6 to TRBJ2-3; D might be TRBD2 (5 bases). The V gene lost 5 bases and the J gene lost 5 bases, with 14 bases spanning the gap. Germline lookup yields CDR1 SGHVS and CDR2 FNYEAQ. This CDR3 spans 14 amino acids.